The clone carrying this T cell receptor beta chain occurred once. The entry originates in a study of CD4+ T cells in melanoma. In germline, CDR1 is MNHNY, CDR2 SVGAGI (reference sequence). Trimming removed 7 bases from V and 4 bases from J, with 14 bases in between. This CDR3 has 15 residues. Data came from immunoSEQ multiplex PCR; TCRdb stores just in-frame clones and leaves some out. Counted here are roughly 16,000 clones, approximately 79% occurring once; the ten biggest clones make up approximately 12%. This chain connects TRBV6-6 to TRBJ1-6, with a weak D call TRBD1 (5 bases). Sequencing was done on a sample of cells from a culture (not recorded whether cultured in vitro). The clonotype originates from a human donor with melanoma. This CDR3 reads CASNAGKGYNSPLHF. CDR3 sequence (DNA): TGTGCCAGCAATGCAGGGAAGGGATATAATTCACCCCTCCACTTT.